This TCR beta chain derives from a study of blood T cell repertoires in COVID-19. Study at large: Collection of acute and convalescent COVID-19 samples took place in the United States, Italy and Spain. The analysed material was cDNA or gDNA that came from T cells, B-cell-depleted T cells, or PBMCs.

In the authors' workflow: Amplification of reference gene primers provided the estimated nucleated cell counts. Some clones are missing from TCRdb's copy, which holds only in-frame ones; the method was immunoSEQ multiplex PCR. The D gene and trimming were derived from the DNA, and the V and J assignments and clone size from that table. The table has 220,000 or so clones, under 90% seen once. The CDR3 is made up of 18 amino acids. Unmatched junction bases numbered 12, after V lost 2 bases and J lost 3 bases. Germline V gene lookup returns CDR1 MNHEY and CDR2 SMNVEV (reference sequence). The sequence derives from a man between 60 and 75 years old who had recovered from COVID-19. Sequenced input: peripheral blood. V gene TRBV27 combines with J gene TRBJ2-7; 11 bases agree with TRBD2. CDR3: CASSLRAVAGGPVYEQYF. The CDR3 DNA reads as TGTGCCAGCAGTTTAAGGGCGGTAGCGGGAGGGCCGGTCTACGAGCAGTACTTC.